This entry describes one T cell receptor beta chain. What it recognizes is unknown. Cells that were CD45RO-CCR7+CD27+CD95- constituted naive CD8+ T cells. These data originate in a study of CXCR3-negative and CXCR3-positive naive CD8 T cells. The germline V gene has CDR1 DFQATT and CDR2 SNEGSKA (reference sequence). The CDR3 length is 15 residues. General study findings and limits: Both naive subsets showed comparably high diversity, and memory CD8+ cells showed much lower diversity. Hydrophobicity of TRB CDR3s was greater in CXCR3-positive naive cells than in CXCR3-negative naive cells. Unlike memory cells, which differed, naive CXCR3-negative and CXCR3-positive cells had similar TRBV-TRBJ usage.

The authors prepared UMI-labeled TRB cDNA libraries by 5' RACE. TCRdb reworked the 5' RACE reads into one entry per CDR3 protein, no DNA. The sample includes approximately 100,000 distinct CDR3 sequences. This receptor was taken from a human donor in good health. Some clones in this sample may be carry-over from other donors' samples. The specimen was naive CXCR3+ CD8+ T cells from blood. Documented subset: CD45RO-CCR7+CD27+CD95- naive CD8+ T cells expressing CXCR3 (TNR3+). The V call is TRBV20-1, the J call TRBJ1-5; TCRdb's D call of TRBD1 is untestable without DNA. This chain's CDR3 is CSASGTVYSNQPQHF.